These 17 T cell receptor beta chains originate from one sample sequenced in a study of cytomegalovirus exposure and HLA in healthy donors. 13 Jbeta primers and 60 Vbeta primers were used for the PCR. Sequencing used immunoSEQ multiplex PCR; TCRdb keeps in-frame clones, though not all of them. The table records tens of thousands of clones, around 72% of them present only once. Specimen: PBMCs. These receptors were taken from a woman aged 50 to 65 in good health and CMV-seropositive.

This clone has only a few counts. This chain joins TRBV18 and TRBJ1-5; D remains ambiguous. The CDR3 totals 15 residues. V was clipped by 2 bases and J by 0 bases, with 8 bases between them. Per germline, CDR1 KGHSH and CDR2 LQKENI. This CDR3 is CASSPYLDSNQPQHF. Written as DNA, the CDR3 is TGTGCCAGCTCACCATACCTAGATAGCAATCAGCCCCAGCATTTT.

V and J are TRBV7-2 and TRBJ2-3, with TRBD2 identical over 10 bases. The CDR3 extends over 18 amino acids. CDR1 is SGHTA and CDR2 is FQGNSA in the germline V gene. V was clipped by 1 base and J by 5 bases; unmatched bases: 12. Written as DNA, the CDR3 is TGTGCCAGCAGCTTAGATGTAAGCGGGGGGGCCGGAGGAGATACGCAGTATTTT. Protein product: CASSLDVSGGAGGDTQYF.

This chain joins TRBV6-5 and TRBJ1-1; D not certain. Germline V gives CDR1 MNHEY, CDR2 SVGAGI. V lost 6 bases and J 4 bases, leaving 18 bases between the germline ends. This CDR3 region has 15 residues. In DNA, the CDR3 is TGTGCCAGCAGCCTCATCGTATCCCGAGCCACTGAAGCTTTCTTT. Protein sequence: CASSLIVSRATEAFF.

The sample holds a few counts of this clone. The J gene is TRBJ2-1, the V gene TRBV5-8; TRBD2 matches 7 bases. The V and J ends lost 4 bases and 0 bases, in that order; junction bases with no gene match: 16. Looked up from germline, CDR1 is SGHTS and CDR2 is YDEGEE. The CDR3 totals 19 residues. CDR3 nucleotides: TGTGCCAGCAGCCCCTTGACTAGCACCGCCCTCATCTCCTACAATGAGCAGTTCTTC. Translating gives CASSPLTSTALISYNEQFF. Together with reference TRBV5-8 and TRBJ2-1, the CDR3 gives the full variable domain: EAGVTQSPTHLIKTRGQQATLRCSPISGHTSVYWYQQALGLGLQFLLWYDEGEERNRGNFPPRFSGRQFPNYSSELNVNALELEDSALYLCASSPLTSTALISYNEQFFGPGTRLTVL.

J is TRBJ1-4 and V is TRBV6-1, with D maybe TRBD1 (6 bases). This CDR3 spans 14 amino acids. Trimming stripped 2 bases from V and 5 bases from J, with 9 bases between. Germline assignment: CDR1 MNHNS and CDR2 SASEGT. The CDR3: CASSEYGGNEKLFF. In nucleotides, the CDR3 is TGTGCCAGCAGTGAATATGGGGGCAATGAAAAACTGTTTTTT.

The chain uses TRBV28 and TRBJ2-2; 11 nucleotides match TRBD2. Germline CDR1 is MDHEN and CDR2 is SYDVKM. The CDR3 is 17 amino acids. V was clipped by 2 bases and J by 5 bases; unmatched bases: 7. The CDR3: CASSLGRLAGRTGELFF. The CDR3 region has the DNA TGTGCCAGCAGTTTAGGCCGACTAGCGGGAAGGACCGGGGAGCTGTTTTTT.

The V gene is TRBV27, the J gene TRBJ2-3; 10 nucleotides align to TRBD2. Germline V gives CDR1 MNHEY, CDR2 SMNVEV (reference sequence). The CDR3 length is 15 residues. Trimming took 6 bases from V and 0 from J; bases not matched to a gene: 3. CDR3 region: CASRSTSGSTDTQYF. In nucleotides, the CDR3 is TGTGCCAGCAGGTCGACTAGCGGGAGCACAGATACGCAGTATTTT.

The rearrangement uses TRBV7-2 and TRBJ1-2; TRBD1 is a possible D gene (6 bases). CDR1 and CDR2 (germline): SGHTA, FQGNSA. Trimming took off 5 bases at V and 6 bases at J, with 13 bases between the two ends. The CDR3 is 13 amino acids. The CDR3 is CASSLQGWNGYTF. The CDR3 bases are TGTGCCAGCAGCCTACAGGGTTGGAATGGCTACACCTTC.

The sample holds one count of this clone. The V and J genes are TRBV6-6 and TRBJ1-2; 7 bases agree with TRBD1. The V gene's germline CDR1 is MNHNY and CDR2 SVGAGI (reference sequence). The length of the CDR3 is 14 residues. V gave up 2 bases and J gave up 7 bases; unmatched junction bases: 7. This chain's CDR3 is CASSYGEGASGYTF. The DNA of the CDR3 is TGTGCCAGCAGTTACGGTGAGGGGGCATCTGGCTACACCTTC.

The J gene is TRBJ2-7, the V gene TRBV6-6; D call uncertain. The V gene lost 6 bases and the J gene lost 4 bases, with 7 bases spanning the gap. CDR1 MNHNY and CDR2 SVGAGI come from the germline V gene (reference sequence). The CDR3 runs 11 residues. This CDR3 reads CASSPSYEQYF. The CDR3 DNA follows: TGTGCCAGCAGCCCGAGTTACGAGCAGTACTTC.

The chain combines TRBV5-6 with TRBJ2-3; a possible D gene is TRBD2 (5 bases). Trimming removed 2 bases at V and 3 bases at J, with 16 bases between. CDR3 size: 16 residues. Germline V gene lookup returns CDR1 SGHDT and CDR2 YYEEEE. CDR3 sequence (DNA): TGTGCCAGCAGCTTTATGCTAGAGGGTCGTACAGATACGCAGTATTTT. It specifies CASSFMLEGRTDTQYF.

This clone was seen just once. CDR3 loop: CASRRNRGRVSETQYF. CDR3 DNA sequence: TGCGCCAGCAGACGGAACAGGGGGCGCGTATCAGAGACCCAGTACTTC. The V gene is TRBV5-1, the J gene TRBJ2-5; TRBD1 matches at 9 bases. Germline CDR1 and CDR2: SGHRS and YFSETQ. The CDR3 totals 16 residues. The ends lost 5 bases at V and 4 bases at J; junction bases unmatched: 12.

The DNA for the CDR3 is TGTGCCAGCAGTTTTAAAGGAGCAGGGACTGAAGCTTTCTTT. Its protein is CASSFKGAGTEAFF. This chain uses TRBV6-5 with TRBJ1-1; maybe TRBD1 (5 bases). CDR3 length: 14 residues. Germline lookup yields CDR1 MNHEY and CDR2 SVGAGI. V lost 4 bases, J lost 5 bases, and 14 bases lay in between.

The CDR3 loop is CASRAGLGRSIQYF. The CDR3 DNA reads as TGCGCCAGCAGAGCGGGACTAGGTCGGAGCATTCAGTACTTC. The gene calls are TRBV10-1 and TRBJ2-4; TRBD2 matches 8 bases. This CDR3 is built from 14 residues. Germline V gene sequence: CDR1 WNHNN, CDR2 SYGVQD (reference sequence). The V and J ends lost 6 bases and 9 bases, in that order; junction bases with no gene match: 10.

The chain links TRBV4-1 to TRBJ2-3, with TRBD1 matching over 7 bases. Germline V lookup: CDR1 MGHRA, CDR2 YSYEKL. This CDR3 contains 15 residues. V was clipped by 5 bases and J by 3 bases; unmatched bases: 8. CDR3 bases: TGCGCCAGCAGCAAGACAGGGTGGGGGACAGATACGCAGTATTTT. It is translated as CASSKTGWGTDTQYF.

Written as DNA, the CDR3 is TGTGCCAGCAGCCAGGGCGAGACCCAGTACTTC. Translating it yields CASSQGETQYF. The chain links TRBV7-3 to TRBJ2-5; possibly TRBD1 for D (5 bases). In germline, CDR1 is SGHTA, CDR2 FQGTGA. The V end lost 5 bases, the J end lost 5 bases, and 6 bases lay between the germline ends. The CDR3 loop spans 11 amino acids.

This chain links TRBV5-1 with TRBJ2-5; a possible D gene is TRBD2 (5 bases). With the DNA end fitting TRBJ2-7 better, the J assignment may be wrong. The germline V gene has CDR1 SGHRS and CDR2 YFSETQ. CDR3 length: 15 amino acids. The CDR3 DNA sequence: TGCGCCAGCACCCTGACCCCGGACTTCATGGGCGAGCAGTACTTC. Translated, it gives CASTLTPDFMGEQYF.